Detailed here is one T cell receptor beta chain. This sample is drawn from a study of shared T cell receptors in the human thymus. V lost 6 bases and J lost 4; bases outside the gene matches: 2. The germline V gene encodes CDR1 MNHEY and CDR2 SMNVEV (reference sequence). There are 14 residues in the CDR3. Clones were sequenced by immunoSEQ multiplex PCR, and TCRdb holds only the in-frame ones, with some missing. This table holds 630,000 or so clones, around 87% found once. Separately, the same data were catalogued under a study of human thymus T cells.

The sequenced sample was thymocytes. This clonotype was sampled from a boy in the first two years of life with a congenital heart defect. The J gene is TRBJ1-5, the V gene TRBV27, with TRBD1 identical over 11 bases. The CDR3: CASSGDRGNQPQHF. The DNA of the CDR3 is TGTGCCAGCAGCGGGGACAGGGGGAATCAGCCCCAGCATTTT.